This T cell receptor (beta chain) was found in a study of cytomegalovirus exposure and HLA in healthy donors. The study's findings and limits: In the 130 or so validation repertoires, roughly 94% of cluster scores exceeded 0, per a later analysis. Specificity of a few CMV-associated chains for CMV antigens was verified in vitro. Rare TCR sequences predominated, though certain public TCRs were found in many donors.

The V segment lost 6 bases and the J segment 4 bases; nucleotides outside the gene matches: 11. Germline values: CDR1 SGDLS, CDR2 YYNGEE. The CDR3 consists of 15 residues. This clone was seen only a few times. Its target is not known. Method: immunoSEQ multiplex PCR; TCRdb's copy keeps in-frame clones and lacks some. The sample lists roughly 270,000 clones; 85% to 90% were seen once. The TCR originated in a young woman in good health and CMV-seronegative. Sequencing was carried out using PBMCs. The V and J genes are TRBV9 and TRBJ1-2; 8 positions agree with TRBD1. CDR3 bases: TGTGCCAGCACCGAAGGACAGGGCCGGGGCTATGGCTACACCTTC. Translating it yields CASTEGQGRGYGYTF.